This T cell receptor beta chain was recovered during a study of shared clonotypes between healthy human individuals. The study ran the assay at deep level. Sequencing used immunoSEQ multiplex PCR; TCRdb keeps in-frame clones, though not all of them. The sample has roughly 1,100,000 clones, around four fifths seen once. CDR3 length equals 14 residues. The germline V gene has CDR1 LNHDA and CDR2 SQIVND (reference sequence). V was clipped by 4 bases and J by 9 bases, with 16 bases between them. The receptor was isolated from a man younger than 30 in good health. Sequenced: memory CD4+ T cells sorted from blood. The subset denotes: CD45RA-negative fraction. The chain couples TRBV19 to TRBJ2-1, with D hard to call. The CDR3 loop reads CASSSTIVGIEQFF. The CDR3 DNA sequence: TGTGCCAGTAGTAGTACCATAGTGGGCATTGAGCAGTTCTTC.